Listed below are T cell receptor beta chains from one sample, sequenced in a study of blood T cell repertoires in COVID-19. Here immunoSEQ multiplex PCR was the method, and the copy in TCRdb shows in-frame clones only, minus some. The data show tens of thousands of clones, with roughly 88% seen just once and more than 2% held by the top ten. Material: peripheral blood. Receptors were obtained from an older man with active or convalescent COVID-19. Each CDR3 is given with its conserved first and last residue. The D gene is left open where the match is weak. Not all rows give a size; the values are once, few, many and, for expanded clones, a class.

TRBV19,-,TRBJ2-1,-,TGTGCCAGTAGTAACCAGGGTCGGTATGAGCAGTTCTTC,CASSNQGRYEQFF
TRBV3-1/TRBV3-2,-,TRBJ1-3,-,TGTGCCAGCAGCCTTCTGGGCGCGTCGGCTGGAAACACCATATATTTT,CASSLLGASAGNTIYF
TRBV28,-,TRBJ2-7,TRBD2,TGTGCCAGCAGTTTATTTAGCGGGAGGGCCAACGAGCAGTACTTC,CASSLFSGRANEQYF
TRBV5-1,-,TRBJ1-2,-,TGCGCCAGCAGCTTGACCGGGGTCGAACGCTACACCTTC,CASSLTGVERYTF
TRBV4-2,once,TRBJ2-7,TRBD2,TGTGCCAGCAGCCCGCGGGGGGGTCAGCGGCACGAGCAGTACTTC,CASSPRGGQRHEQYF
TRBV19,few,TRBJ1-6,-,TGTGCCTCCAAGGGGGGGGCCCATAATTCACCCCTCCACTTT,CASKGGAHNSPLHF
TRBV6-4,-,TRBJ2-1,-,TGTGCCAGCAGCTTAGAGGGGGGGATTCTCAATGAGCAGTTCTTC,CASSLEGGILNEQFF
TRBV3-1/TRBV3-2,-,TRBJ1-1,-,TGTGCCAGCAGCCTTGGAGGCCGGCTGAACACTGAAGCTTTCTTT,CASSLGGRLNTEAFF
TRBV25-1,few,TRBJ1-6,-,TGTGCCAGCAGCGAAGGGGCATTACCCCTCCACTTT,CASSEGALPLHF
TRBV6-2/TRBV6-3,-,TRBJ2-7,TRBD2,TGTGCCAGCAGTTCTCTAGCGGGAGCCTACGAGCAGTACTTC,CASSSLAGAYEQYF
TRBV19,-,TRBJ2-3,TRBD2,TGTGCCAGTAGTCCCAAGGGGAGTAGACTAGCGGGGGGCACCAGAGATACGCAGTATTTT,CASSPKGSRLAGGTRDTQYF
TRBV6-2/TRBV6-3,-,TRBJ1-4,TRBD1,TGTGCCAGCAGCCCACTCGGACAGGGGCGAAATGAAAAACTGTTTTTT,CASSPLGQGRNEKLFF
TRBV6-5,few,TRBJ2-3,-,TGTGCCAGCAGTCAGGGTGTAACTACGCAGTATTTT,CASSQGVTTQYF
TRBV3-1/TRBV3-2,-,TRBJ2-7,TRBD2,TGTGCCAGCAGCCAAGCTAGCGGGGGGACCTACGAGCAGTACTTC,CASSQASGGTYEQYF
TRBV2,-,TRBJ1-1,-,TGTGCCAACCTACCCCCTCCGGGGGAAAACACTGAAGCTTTCTTT,CANLPPPGENTEAFF
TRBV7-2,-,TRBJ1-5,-,TGTGCCAGCAGCTTAGTAGACAATCAGCCCCAGCATTTT,CASSLVDNQPQHF
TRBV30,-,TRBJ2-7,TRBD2,TGTGCCTTTACTAGCGGGAGTCTTGAGCAGTACTTC,CAFTSGSLEQYF
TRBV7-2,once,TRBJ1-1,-,TGTGCCAGCAGCTTAACGCGAGGGCAGAACACTGAAGCTTTCTTT,CASSLTRGQNTEAFF
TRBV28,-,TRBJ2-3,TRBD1,TGTGCCAGCAGTTTCACAGGGGGCCTCCACACAGATACGCAGTATTTT,CASSFTGGLHTDTQYF
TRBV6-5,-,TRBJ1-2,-,TGTGCCAGCAGTAGTAGTCAGGGGTACTATGGCTACACCTTC,CASSSSQGYYGYTF
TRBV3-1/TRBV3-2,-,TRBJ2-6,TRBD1,TGTGCCAGCAGCCATAGGACAGGGGGCGCGATTTATGGGGCCAACGTCCTGACTTTC,CASSHRTGGAIYGANVLTF
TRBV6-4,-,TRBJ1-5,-,TGTGCCAGCAGTGACCCTAAACAGGGAGTTCAGCCCCAGCATTTT,CASSDPKQGVQPQHF
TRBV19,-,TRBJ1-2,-,TGTGCCAGTAAGGGAGGGCCAACCCAGGGAAGGGATGGCTACACCTTC,CASKGGPTQGRDGYTF
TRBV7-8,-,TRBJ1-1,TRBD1,TGTGCCAGCAGCTTAAAAGGGACAGACCAAGCTTTCTTT,CASSLKGTDQAFF
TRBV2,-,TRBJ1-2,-,TGTGCCAGCAGTGAAGTCGCGGTATTAGAGTATGGCTACACCTTC,CASSEVAVLEYGYTF
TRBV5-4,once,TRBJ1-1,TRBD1,TGTGCTAGCAGCGGGGACAGGAGAGGTACTGAAGCTTTCTTT,CASSGDRRGTEAFF
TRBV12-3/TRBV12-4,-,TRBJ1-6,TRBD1,TGTGCCAGCAGACAGGGGTATAATTCACCCCTCCACTTT,CASRQGYNSPLHF
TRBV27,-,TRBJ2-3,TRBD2,TGTGCCAGCGGTAGACTAGCCCCAGATACGCAGTATTTT,CASGRLAPDTQYF
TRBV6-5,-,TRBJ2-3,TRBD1,TGTGCCAGCAGCAGGGACAGGGGGCGAACAGATACGCAGTATTTT,CASSRDRGRTDTQYF
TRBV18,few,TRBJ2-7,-,TGTGCCAGCTCAGAGAAGCACGAGCAGTACTTC,CASSEKHEQYF
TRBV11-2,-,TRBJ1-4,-,TGTGCCAGCAGCTTTTTAGGGGGACGGTATGAAAAACTGTTTTTT,CASSFLGGRYEKLFF
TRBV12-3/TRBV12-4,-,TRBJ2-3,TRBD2,TGTGCCAGTCTGGGCGCGGGGGGGCAGTATTTT,CASLGAGGQYF
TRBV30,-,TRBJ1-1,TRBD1,TGTGCCTGCTCTAGACAGGGGTTCTCTGCTTTCTTT,CACSRQGFSAFF
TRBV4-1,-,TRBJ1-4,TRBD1,TGCGCCAGCAGCCTCAGAGGCGACAGGGCCCTTGCAACTAATGAAAAACTGTTTTTT,CASSLRGDRALATNEKLFF
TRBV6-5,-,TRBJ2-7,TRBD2,TGTGCCAGCAGCTCCACTAGCGGGAGGGCCTACGAGCAGTACTTC,CASSSTSGRAYEQYF
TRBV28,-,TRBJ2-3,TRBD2,TGTGCCAGCAGTCAACTAGCGGGATCAGGTGATACGCAGTATTTT,CASSQLAGSGDTQYF
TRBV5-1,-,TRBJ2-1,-,TGCGCCAGCAGCTTGGCAGGGCGGACCAATGAGCAGTTCTTC,CASSLAGRTNEQFF
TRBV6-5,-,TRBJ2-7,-,TGTGCCAGCAGCCTTGGATCTAGCTACGAGCAGTACTTC,CASSLGSSYEQYF
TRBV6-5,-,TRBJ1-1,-,TGTGCCGGCTACAGGGTGCTCCTCCCGGTAGCTTTCTTT,CAGYRVLLPVAFF
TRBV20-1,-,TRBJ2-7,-,TGCAGTGCTAGTGTGGCAGGAACCTACGAGCAGTACTTC,CSASVAGTYEQYF
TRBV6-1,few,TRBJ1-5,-,TGTGCCAGCAGTGAAGCGCGCCAGGTTCAGCCCCAGCATTTT,CASSEARQVQPQHF
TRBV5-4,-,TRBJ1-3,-,TGTGCCAGCAGCCGGGACAATCGAGACACCATATATTTT,CASSRDNRDTIYF
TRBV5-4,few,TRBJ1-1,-,TGTGCCAGCAGCTTTTCAGGGAACACTGAAGCTTTCTTT,CASSFSGNTEAFF
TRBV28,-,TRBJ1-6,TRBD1,TGTGCCAGCACCTCGATACAGGGGTCCTATAATTCACCCCTCCACTTT,CASTSIQGSYNSPLHF
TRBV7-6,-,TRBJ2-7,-,TGTGCCAGCAGCTTACAGGCGAGCTCCTACGAGCAGTACTTC,CASSLQASSYEQYF
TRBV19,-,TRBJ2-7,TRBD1,TGTGCCAGTAGGGGCCGGGACAGGGTAGCACACGAGCAGTACTTC,CASRGRDRVAHEQYF
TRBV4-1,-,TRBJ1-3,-,TGCGCCAGCAGCCAACTCGACAGATCTGGAAACACCATATATTTT,CASSQLDRSGNTIYF
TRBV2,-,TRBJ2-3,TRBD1,TGTGCCAGCAGTGCACAGGGGAGCACAGATACGCAGTATTTT,CASSAQGSTDTQYF
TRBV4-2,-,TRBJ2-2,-,TGTGCCAGCAGCCAAGATTGGGGCCTGTTCGGGGAGCTGTTTTTT,CASSQDWGLFGELFF
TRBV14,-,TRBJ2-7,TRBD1,TGTGCCAGCAGCCCCCTGGGACAGGGGCCCTACGAGCAGTACTTC,CASSPLGQGPYEQYF
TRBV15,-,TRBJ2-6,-,TGTGCCACCAGCAGAGGGTCCGGTCTAGACTCTGGGGCCAACGTCCTGACTTTC,CATSRGSGLDSGANVLTF
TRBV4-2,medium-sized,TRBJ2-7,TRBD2,TGTGCCAGCAGCCAAGATGGTGGGAGGGGGCAGTACTTC,CASSQDGGRGQYF